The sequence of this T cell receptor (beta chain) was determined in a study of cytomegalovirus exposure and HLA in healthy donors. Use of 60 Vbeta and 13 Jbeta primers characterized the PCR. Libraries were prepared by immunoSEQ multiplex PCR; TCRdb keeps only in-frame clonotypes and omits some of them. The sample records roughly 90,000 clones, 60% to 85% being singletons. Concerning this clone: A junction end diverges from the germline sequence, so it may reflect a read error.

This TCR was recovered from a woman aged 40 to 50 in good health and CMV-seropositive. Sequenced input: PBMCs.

In DNA, the CDR3 is TGTTCCAGCAGCTCGCCGCAGGGGAACACTGAAGCTTTCTTT. Protein sequence: CSSSSPQGNTEAFF. J is TRBJ1-1 and V is TRBV7-9, with D maybe TRBD1 (5 bases). Germline V gives CDR1 SEHNR, CDR2 FQNEAQ (reference sequence). The CDR3 is made up of 14 amino acids.